This record covers a single TCR beta chain. The method was immunoSEQ multiplex PCR; TCRdb's version includes in-frame clones alone and lacks a portion of them. Among approximately 220,000 clones listed, 88% were seen once. This specimen belongs to a study of blood T cell repertoires in COVID-19. Sequencing input: PBMCs or T cells enriched from blood (not recorded which). This TCR was sampled from a woman aged 25 to 39 who had recovered from COVID-19.

The CDR3 region is CASSQGRGLNQPQHF. The CDR3 region has the DNA TGCGCCAGCAGCCAAGGGAGGGGGCTAAATCAGCCCCAGCATTTT. This chain uses TRBV4-3 with TRBJ1-5, with 7 bases aligning to TRBD1. The V segment lost 1 base and the J segment 4 bases; nucleotides outside the gene matches: 4. The CDR3 consists of 15 residues. Germline CDR1 and CDR2: LGHNA and YSLEER.